The 28 T cell receptor beta chains given below trace back to one sample, sequenced in a study of T cell changes during pregnancy in multiple sclerosis. Here immunoSEQ multiplex PCR was the method, and the copy in TCRdb shows in-frame clones only, minus some. Of about 62,000 clones listed, about 93% are singletons. The sequenced sample was CD8+ T cells from peripheral blood mononuclear cells, obtained in the second trimester of pregnancy. These receptors originate from a female donor with multiple sclerosis, enrolled in a pregnancy study.

The chain recombines TRBV5-5 with TRBJ2-7; a weak D match, TRBD2 (6 bases). This CDR3 spans 13 amino acids. Trimming removed 3 bases from V and 4 bases from J, with 11 bases in between. Germline CDR1 is SGHKS and CDR2 is YYEKEE (reference sequence). CDR3 sequence reads: CASSSGGPYEQYF. CDR3 DNA sequence: TGTGCCAGCAGCTCTGGAGGGCCGTACGAGCAGTACTTC.

The chain combines TRBV27 with TRBJ2-3; 7 positions agree with TRBD2. From germline, CDR1 is MNHEY and CDR2 SMNVEV (reference sequence). This CDR3 comprises 14 residues. J gave up 3 bases and V 3 bases, and 3 bases lay outside the gene matches. The DNA for the CDR3 is TGTGCCAGCAGTTTGGTTAGCGGGACAGATACGCAGTATTTT. This translates into CASSLVSGTDTQYF.

The chain links TRBV30 to TRBJ2-7; D gene ambiguous. V shed 4 bases and J shed 3 bases, with 10 bases lying between them. In germline, CDR1 is GTSNPN, CDR2 SVGIG (reference sequence). The CDR3 contains 12 residues. CDR3 in DNA: TGTGCCTGGACCCCTCTAGACTACGAGCAGTACTTC. As protein: CAWTPLDYEQYF.

The rearrangement uses TRBV7-9 and TRBJ2-7; TRBD2 is a possible D gene (6 bases). Trimming pared 1 base from V and 6 bases from J, leaving 19 bases between. This CDR3 contains 16 residues. Germline V gene lookup returns CDR1 SEHNR and CDR2 FQNEAQ (reference sequence). The CDR3, as DNA: TGTGCCAGCAGCTTAGTGGGAGGCCCAAGGACCTCCGAGCAGTACTTC. Protein: CASSLVGGPRTSEQYF.

This chain uses TRBV7-9 with TRBJ2-4; D is possibly TRBD1 (6 bases). V lost 7 bases to trimming and J lost 8 bases, with 15 bases between them. Germline CDR1 and CDR2: SEHNR and FQNEAQ (reference sequence). The CDR3 runs to 13 residues. This CDR3 is CASTNWGLDIQYF. Written as DNA, the CDR3 is TGTGCCAGCACCAACTGGGGGCTAGACATTCAGTACTTC. The full variable domain, its missing parts supplied by reference TRBV7-9 and TRBJ2-4, is DTGVSQNPRHKITKRGQNVTFRCDPISEHNRLYWYRQTLGQGPEFLTYFQNEAQLEKSRLLSDRFSAERPKGSFSTLEIQRTEQGDSAMYLCASTNWGLDIQYFGAGTRLSVL.

The chain employs TRBV5-5 and TRBJ2-7, with D possibly being TRBD2 (5 bases). The germline CDR1 and CDR2 sequences are SGHKS and YYEKEE (reference sequence). Trimming removed 0 bases at V and 1 base at J, with 8 bases between. The CDR3 sequence is 14 residues long. CDR3 sequence (DNA): TGTGCCAGCAGCTTGGTGGGGAGTTCCTACGAGCAGTACTTC. Translated, it gives CASSLVGSSYEQYF.

The chain is built from TRBV27 and TRBJ2-1; TRBD1 agrees at 7 bases. J lost 4 bases, V lost 5 bases, and 5 bases had no gene match. This CDR3 has 14 amino acids. Germline V gene sequence: CDR1 MNHEY, CDR2 SMNVEV (reference sequence). The CDR3 sequence: CASSPGQRYNEQFF. In nucleotides, the CDR3 is TGTGCCAGCAGTCCGGGACAGCGTTACAATGAGCAGTTCTTC.

The chain employs TRBV7-2 and TRBJ2-3, with unresolved D. V lost 3 bases and J lost 2, with 6 bases in between. This CDR3 contains 13 residues. Germline lookup yields CDR1 SGHTA and CDR2 FQGNSA. CDR3: CASSFLSTDTQYF. Written as DNA, the CDR3 is TGTGCCAGCAGCTTCCTATCCACAGATACGCAGTATTTT.

This chain connects TRBV4-1 to TRBJ1-2; D uncertain. Germline CDR1 and CDR2: MGHRA and YSYEKL. The CDR3 is made up of 19 amino acids. V lost 0 bases and J 5 bases, leaving 25 bases between the germline ends. The CDR3 is CASSQEGLGSGERGYGYTF. The CDR3 bases are TGCGCCAGCAGCCAAGAGGGCCTAGGTAGTGGGGAGAGAGGTTATGGCTACACCTTC.

This chain connects TRBV6-4 to TRBJ2-1; 7 positions match TRBD1. The V gene's germline CDR1 is MRHNA and CDR2 SNTAGT. CDR3 length equals 12 residues. V lost 8 bases to trimming and J lost 7 bases; unmatched junction nucleotides: 5. CDR3 region: CASRRGSNEQFF. The CDR3 DNA reads TGTGCCAGCCGCAGGGGGTCGAATGAGCAGTTCTTC.

This chain links TRBV4-3 with TRBJ1-1, with 10 bases identical to TRBD1. CDR3 length: 13 amino acids. CDR1 LGHNA and CDR2 YSLEER come from the germline V gene. The V and J ends lost 5 bases and 8 bases, in that order; junction bases with no gene match: 5. CDR3 in DNA: TGCGCCAGCAGCGCGGGACAGGGGTTCGAAGCTTTCTTT. It encodes CASSAGQGFEAFF.

CDR3 sequence (DNA): TGCGCCAGCAGCTTGGACGGCGCGACAGCGAACACTGAAGCTTTCTTT. Encoded protein: CASSLDGATANTEAFF. This chain uses TRBV5-1 with TRBJ1-1; D perhaps matches TRBD1 (5 bases). CDR1 is SGHRS, CDR2 YFSETQ, per germline. The CDR3 is 16 amino acids. V shed 0 bases and J shed 1 base, with 13 bases lying between them. The full variable domain, with the rest looked up from reference TRBV5-1 and TRBJ1-1, is KAGVTQTPRYLIKTRGQQVTLSCSPISGHRSVSWYQQTPGQGLQFLFEYFSETQRNKGNFPGRFSGRQFSNSRSEMNVSTLELGDSALYLCASSLDGATANTEAFFGQGTRLTVV.

The chain combines TRBV11-2 with TRBJ2-7; 9 bases are a match to TRBD2. The J segment lost 4 bases and the V segment lost 4 bases, leaving 8 bases of the junction unmatched. The germline gives CDR1 SGHAT, CDR2 FQNNGV. The CDR3 extends over 15 amino acids. In DNA, the CDR3 is TGTGCCAGCAGCTCCCTGGCGGGAGGGCAATACGAGCAGTACTTC. Translating gives CASSSLAGGQYEQYF.

The rearrangement links TRBV30 to TRBJ2-3; 12 bases fit TRBD2. This CDR3 is built from 19 residues. V was pared by 1 base and J by 1 base, with 12 bases of the junction left unmatched. Per germline, CDR1 GTSNPN and CDR2 SVGIG (reference sequence). The CDR3 DNA is TGTGCCTGGAGTGCCCCCAGCCTAGCGGGAGGGTTTGGCACAGATACGCAGTATTTT. Translated, it gives CAWSAPSLAGGFGTDTQYF.

The V gene is TRBV7-9, the J gene TRBJ1-2; 8 positions agree with TRBD1. This CDR3 is 15 amino acids long. CDR1 and CDR2 (germline): SEHNR, FQNEAQ (reference sequence). The V segment lost 4 bases and the J segment 2 bases; nucleotides outside the gene matches: 6. CDR3 protein: CASSSRTGRNYGYTF. CDR3 bases: TGTGCCAGCAGCTCCCGGACAGGGCGAAACTATGGCTACACCTTC.

This clone was found once. Here the CDR3 DNA reads TGTGCCAGCGGAACCGGGACAGGGGCCTACGAGCAGTACTTC. Protein sequence: CASGTGTGAYEQYF. The genes are TRBV4-2 and TRBJ2-7; 10 bases fit TRBD1. From germline, CDR1 is LGHNA and CDR2 YNFKEQ. This CDR3 contains 14 residues. Trimming cost V 8 bases and J 2 bases; bases outside gene matches: 6.

V and J are TRBV29-1 and TRBJ2-7; TRBD1 matches 7 bases. V dropped 7 bases and J dropped 1; count of bases not matched to a gene: 4. Germline CDR1 SQVTM, CDR2 ANQGSEA. CDR3 length equals 12 residues. In DNA form, the CDR3 reads TGCAGCGCTGGGGACAGTTCCTACGAGCAGTACTTC. Protein product: CSAGDSSYEQYF.

V gene TRBV5-1 combines with J gene TRBJ2-3, with 9 nucleotides matching TRBD1. CDR1 and CDR2 (germline): SGHRS, YFSETQ. The ends lost 3 bases at V and 2 bases at J; junction bases unmatched: 7. The CDR3 is 16 residues long. The CDR3 reads CASSWGQGGNTDTQYF. DNA of the CDR3: TGCGCCAGCAGCTGGGGACAGGGAGGAAACACAGATACGCAGTATTTT. The full variable domain, rest sourced from reference TRBV5-1 and TRBJ2-3, is KAGVTQTPRYLIKTRGQQVTLSCSPISGHRSVSWYQQTPGQGLQFLFEYFSETQRNKGNFPGRFSGRQFSNSRSEMNVSTLELGDSALYLCASSWGQGGNTDTQYFGPGTRLTVL.

The chain uses TRBV7-6 and TRBJ2-7; TRBD2 is a possible D gene (6 bases). The CDR3 totals 13 residues. V was pared by 0 bases and J by 6 bases, with 9 bases between. In germline, CDR1 is SGHVS, CDR2 FNYEAQ. CDR3 coding DNA: TGTGCCAGCAGCTTAGCGGGAGGACGCGAGCAGTACTTC. Translating gives CASSLAGGREQYF.

The gene calls are TRBV5-1 and TRBJ2-7; TRBD2 is a possible D gene (5 bases). This CDR3 is 13 amino acids long. The ends were cut back, 3 bases at V and 3 bases at J, with 10 bases in the middle. The germline CDR1 and CDR2 sequences are SGHRS and YFSETQ. In DNA, the CDR3 is TGCGCCAGCAGCTATTACGGGGACTACGAGCAGTACTTC. Its protein product is CASSYYGDYEQYF.

The chain joins TRBV2 to TRBJ2-3; 9 nucleotides agree with TRBD2. CDR1 is SNHLY, CDR2 FYNNEI, per germline. The CDR3 runs 15 residues. Unmatched junction bases numbered 4, after V lost 6 bases and J lost 0 bases. This CDR3 reads CASRPTSGSTDTQYF. The CDR3 coding sequence is TGTGCCAGCAGACCCACTAGCGGGAGCACAGATACGCAGTATTTT.

This chain connects TRBV21-1 to TRBJ2-3; whether TRBD1, the table's D call, matches the DNA was not checked. TRBV21-1 is recorded as a pseudogene. The CDR3 has 13 residues. CDR3 residues: CAQGGVPTDTQYF. CDR3 DNA sequence: TGTGCCCAGGGGGGAGTCCCGACAGATACGCAGTATTTT.

This clone was counted a single time. The rearrangement joins TRBV2 to TRBJ2-7, with 7 bases identical to TRBD2. The junction had 6 bases not matched to a gene; V was cut back by 7 bases and J by 0 bases. Germline CDR1 SNHLY, CDR2 FYNNEI. This CDR3 has 14 residues. CDR3 loop: CASIGGRASYEQYF. The CDR3 DNA reads TGTGCCAGCATAGGTGGGAGGGCCTCCTACGAGCAGTACTTC.

The V and J genes are TRBV7-6 and TRBJ2-7, with 8 bases lining up with TRBD2. The V gene end was trimmed by 1 base and the J gene end by 0 bases; junction bases not matched to a gene: 2. CDR1 and CDR2 from the germline V gene are SGHVS and FNYEAQ. The CDR3 totals 15 residues. CDR3 nucleotide sequence: TGTGCCAGCAGCTTAGGGGGGACTAGCTCCTACGAGCAGTACTTC. Encoded protein: CASSLGGTSSYEQYF.

This rearrangement joins TRBV25-1 to TRBJ2-7, with 11 nucleotides matching TRBD2. Germline CDR1 and CDR2: MGHDK and SYGVNS. The ends lost 5 bases at V and 6 bases at J; junction bases unmatched: 15. The CDR3 extends over 17 amino acids. The CDR3 loop is CASSTAGLAAVGGEQYF. DNA for the CDR3: TGTGCCAGCAGTACTGCGGGACTAGCGGCGGTCGGGGGCGAGCAGTACTTC.

CDR3 DNA sequence: TGCGCCAGCAGCCAAGGCCTAACTGGCTACGAGCAGTACTTC. This gives the protein CASSQGLTGYEQYF. The rearrangement links TRBV4-3 to TRBJ2-7; D gene uncertain. This CDR3 region has 14 residues. Per the germline V gene, CDR1 is LGHNA and CDR2 is YSLEER. Trimming pared 1 base from V and 3 bases from J, leaving 10 bases between.

This clone was recorded only once. The chain combines TRBV15 with TRBJ2-7; 9 bases match TRBD1. Germline CDR1 reads LNHNV; CDR2 reads YYDKDF (reference sequence). Trimming removed 1 base from V and 5 bases from J; junction bases left unmatched: 6. The CDR3 has 15 residues. Here the CDR3 reads CATSRVRTGDNEQYF. The CDR3 DNA is TGTGCCACCAGCAGAGTACGGACAGGGGACAACGAGCAGTACTTC.

This chain connects TRBV30 to TRBJ2-3; D may be TRBD1 (5 bases). This CDR3 has 12 amino acids. CDR1 and CDR2 from the germline V gene are GTSNPN and SVGIG (reference sequence). The V end was cut by 0 bases, the J end by 7 bases, with 8 bases between. CDR3: CAWSVGDHTQYF. The CDR3 coding sequence is TGTGCCTGGAGTGTAGGGGATCATACGCAGTATTTT.